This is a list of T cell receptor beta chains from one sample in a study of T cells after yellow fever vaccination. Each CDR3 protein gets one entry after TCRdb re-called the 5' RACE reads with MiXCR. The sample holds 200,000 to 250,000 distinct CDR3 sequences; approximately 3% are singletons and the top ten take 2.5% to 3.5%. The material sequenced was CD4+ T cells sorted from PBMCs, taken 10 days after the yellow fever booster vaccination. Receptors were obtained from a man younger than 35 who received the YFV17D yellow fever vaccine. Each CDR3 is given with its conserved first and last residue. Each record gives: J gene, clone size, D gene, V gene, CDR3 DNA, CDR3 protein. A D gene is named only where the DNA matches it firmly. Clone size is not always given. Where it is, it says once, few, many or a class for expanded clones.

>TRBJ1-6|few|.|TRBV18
TGTGCCAGCTCACCTACAGAACAAAATTCACCCCTCCACTTT
CASSPTEQNSPLHF
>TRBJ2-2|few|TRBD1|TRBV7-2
TGTGCCAGCAGCTTATTTGATGGACAGGGGGTTCTCGGCGGGGAGCTGTTTTTT
CASSLFDGQGVLGGELFF
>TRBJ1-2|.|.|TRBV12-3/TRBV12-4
TGTGCCAGCAGTTTAGAGAGGCAGGGTAGTGGCTACACCTTC
CASSLERQGSGYTF
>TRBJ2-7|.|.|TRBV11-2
TGTGCCAGCAGCTTAGCCCCGGACAGAGCCTACGAGCAGTACTTC
CASSLAPDRAYEQYF
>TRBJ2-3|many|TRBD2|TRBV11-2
TGTGCCAGCAGCCCCACGGGACTAGCGGGGGGCGCAGATACGCAGTATTTT
CASSPTGLAGGADTQYF
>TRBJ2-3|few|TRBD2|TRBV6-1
TGTGCCAGCACTGCTGGGGAGGGGTTCACAGATACGCAGTATTTT
CASTAGEGFTDTQYF
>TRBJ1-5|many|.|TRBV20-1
TGCAGTGCTAGCAGGCAGAACAATCAGCCCCAGCATTTT
CSASRQNNQPQHF
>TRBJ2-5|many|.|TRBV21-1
TGTGCCAGCAGCAAAACTAGCGGGGGGGCGGTAAAAGAGACCCAGTACTTC
CASSKTSGGAVKETQYF
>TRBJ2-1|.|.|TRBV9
TGTGCCAGCAGCGGCGGGACTGTTGGTGATGAGCAGTTCTTC
CASSGGTVGDEQFF
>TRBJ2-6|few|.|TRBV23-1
TGCGCCAGCAGTCAAGAAGACTCTGGGGCCAACGTCCTGACTTTC
CASSQEDSGANVLTF
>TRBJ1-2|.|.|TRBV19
TGTGCCAGTAGTCCAGAAGCCCATGGCTACACCTTC
CASSPEAHGYTF
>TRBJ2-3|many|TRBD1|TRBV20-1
TGCAGTGCAAGGACAGGGGGCGGCACAGATACGCAGTATTTT
CSARTGGGTDTQYF
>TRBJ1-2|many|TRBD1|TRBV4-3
TGCGCCAGCAGCCAAGATTGGCAGGGGGCTGTAAACTATGGCTACACCTTC
CASSQDWQGAVNYGYTF
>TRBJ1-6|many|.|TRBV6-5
TGTGCCAGCAGAACCCCGGGACGTTCGAATGTCGATAATTCACCCCTCCACTTT
CASRTPGRSNVDNSPLHF
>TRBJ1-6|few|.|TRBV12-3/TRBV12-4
TGTGCCAGCAGTCGGACAGATAATAATTCACCCCTCCACTTT
CASSRTDNNSPLHF
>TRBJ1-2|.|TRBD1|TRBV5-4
TGTGCCAGCAGCGGGGACAGCGCAAGGAGGGGTGGCTACACCTTC
CASSGDSARRGGYTF
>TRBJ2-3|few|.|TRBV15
TGTGCCACCCAACTAGTCGGCACAGATACGCAGTATTTT
CATQLVGTDTQYF
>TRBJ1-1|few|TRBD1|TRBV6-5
TGTGCCAGCAGCTCTATCGGACAGGGGGGGACTGAAGCTTTCTTT
CASSSIGQGGTEAFF
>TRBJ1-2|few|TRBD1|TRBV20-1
TGCAGTGCTAGCGACAGGGGGGTCTATGGCTACACCTTC
CSASDRGVYGYTF
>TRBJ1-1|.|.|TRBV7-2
TGTGCCAGCAGCTTCGGGGCGGCCATGAACACTGAAGCTTTCTTT
CASSFGAAMNTEAFF
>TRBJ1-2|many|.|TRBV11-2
TGTGCCAGCAGCTTGTCAGACAGCATCTATGGCTACACCTTC
CASSLSDSIYGYTF
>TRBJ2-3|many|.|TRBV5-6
TGTGCCAGCAGCTTGGAGCGAACGCAGTATTTT
CASSLERTQYF
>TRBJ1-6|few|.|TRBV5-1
TGCGCCAGCAGCTCCTCCGGGGTGAGCTCCTATAATTCACCCCTCCACTTT
CASSSSGVSSYNSPLHF
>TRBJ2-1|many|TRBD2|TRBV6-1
TGTGCCAGCATTAGCGGGGGGCTTAGCTCCTACAATGAGCAGTTCTTC
CASISGGLSSYNEQFF
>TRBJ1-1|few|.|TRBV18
TGTGCCAGCTCACCTTCCTTGACAGCCTACCCAATGAACACTGAAGCTTTCTTT
CASSPSLTAYPMNTEAFF
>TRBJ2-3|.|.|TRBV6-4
TGTGCCAGCAGTGCACAGGGTATTGATACGCAGTATTTT
CASSAQGIDTQYF
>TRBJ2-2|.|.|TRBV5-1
TGCGCCAGCAGCTTAATCCCAGTTTTCGGGGTGTCGGGGGAGCTGTTTTTT
CASSLIPVFGVSGELFF
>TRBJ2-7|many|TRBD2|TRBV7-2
TGTGCCAGCAGCTTAGGAGTCGGGGGGGCCTACGAGCAGTACTTC
CASSLGVGGAYEQYF
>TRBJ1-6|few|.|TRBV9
TGTGCCAGCAGCGTAGCTCGTAGGGTAACGGGTTATTCACCCCTCCACTTT
CASSVARRVTGYSPLHF
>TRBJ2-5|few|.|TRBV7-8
TGTGCCAGCAGCTTACAGGGACCTTTAGGGGCCCAGTACTTC
CASSLQGPLGAQYF
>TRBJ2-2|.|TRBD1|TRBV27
TGTGCCAGCAGTTTAGGACAGGGGGCGTACGGGGAGCTGTTTTTT
CASSLGQGAYGELFF
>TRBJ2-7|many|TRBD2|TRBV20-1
TGCAGTGCTCCGACTAGCGGGGGTTTAAACGAGCAGTACTTC
CSAPTSGGLNEQYF
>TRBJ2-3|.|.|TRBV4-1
TGCGCCAGCAGCCAAGGAACTAGCACAGATACGCAGTATTTT
CASSQGTSTDTQYF
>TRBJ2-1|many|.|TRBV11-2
TGTGCCAGCAGCTCTTGGGGGGCCCCGAGCTCCTACAATGAGCAGTTCTTC
CASSSWGAPSSYNEQFF
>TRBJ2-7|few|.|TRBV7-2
TGTGCCAGCAGCCCCCGACCGGGTTACGAGCAGTACTTC
CASSPRPGYEQYF
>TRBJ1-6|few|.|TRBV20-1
TGCAGTGCTCCACAGCGAGACTCCTATAATTCACCCCTCCACTTT
CSAPQRDSYNSPLHF
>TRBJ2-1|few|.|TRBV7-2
TGTGCCAGCAGCTTTTATAGTGGTGAGCAGTTCTTC
CASSFYSGEQFF
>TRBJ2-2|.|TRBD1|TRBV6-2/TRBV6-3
TGTGCCACCCTACGGACAGGGCCCGGGGAGCTGTTTTTT
CATLRTGPGELFF
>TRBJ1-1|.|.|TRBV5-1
TGCGCCAGCAGCTTGGAAGGGGAGGGAGGCACTGAAGCTTTCTTT
CASSLEGEGGTEAFF
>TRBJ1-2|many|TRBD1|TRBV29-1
TGCAGCGGCGGGACAGGGGGCTATGGCTACACCTTC
CSGGTGGYGYTF
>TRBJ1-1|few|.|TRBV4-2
TGTGCCAGCGCTAGGGGGGACGGGAACACTGAAGCTTTCTTT
CASARGDGNTEAFF
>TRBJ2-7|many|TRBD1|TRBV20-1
TGCAGTGCTAGACATACAGGGGGCTACGAGCAGTACTTC
CSARHTGGYEQYF
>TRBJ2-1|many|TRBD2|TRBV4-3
TGCGCCAGCAGCCAAAACTGGGCTAGCGGGGGTGAGCAGTTCTTC
CASSQNWASGGEQFF
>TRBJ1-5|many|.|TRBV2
TGTGCCAGCAATCGAGAGGGGAATCAGCCCCAGCATTTT
CASNREGNQPQHF
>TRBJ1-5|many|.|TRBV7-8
TGTGCCAGCAGCTTAGCGAACAGGGTGGTGGATCAGCCCCAGCATTTT
CASSLANRVVDQPQHF
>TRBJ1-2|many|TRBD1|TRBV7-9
TGTGCCAGCAGCGTCGAGCTTGACAGGGACTATGGCTACACCTTC
CASSVELDRDYGYTF
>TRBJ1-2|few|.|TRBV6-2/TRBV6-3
TGTGCCAGCAGTTACTCACCCCACGGGGAAGCTAACTATGGCTACACCTTC
CASSYSPHGEANYGYTF
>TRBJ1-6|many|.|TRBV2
TGTGCCAGCAGTGAGGGCAGGCTACATAATTCACCCCTCCACTTT
CASSEGRLHNSPLHF
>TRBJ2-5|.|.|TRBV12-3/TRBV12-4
TGTGCCAGCAGTTCGGGAGTGGAAGAGACCCAGTACTTC
CASSSGVEETQYF